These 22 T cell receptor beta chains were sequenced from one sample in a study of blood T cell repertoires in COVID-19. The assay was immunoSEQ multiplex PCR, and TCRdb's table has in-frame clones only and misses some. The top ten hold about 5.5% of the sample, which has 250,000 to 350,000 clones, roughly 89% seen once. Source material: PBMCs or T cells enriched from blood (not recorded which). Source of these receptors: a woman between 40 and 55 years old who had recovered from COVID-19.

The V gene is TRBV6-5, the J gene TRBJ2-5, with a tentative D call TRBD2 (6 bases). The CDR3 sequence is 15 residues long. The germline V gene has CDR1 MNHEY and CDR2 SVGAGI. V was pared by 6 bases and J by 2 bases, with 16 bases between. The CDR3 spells CASRSGGLAQETQYF. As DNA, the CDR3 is TGTGCCAGCAGGAGCGGCGGGCTAGCGCAAGAGACCCAGTACTTC.

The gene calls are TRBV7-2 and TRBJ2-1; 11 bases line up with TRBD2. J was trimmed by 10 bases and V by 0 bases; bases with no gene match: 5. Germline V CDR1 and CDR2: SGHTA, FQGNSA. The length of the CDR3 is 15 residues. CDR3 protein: CASSLAASGRTEQFF. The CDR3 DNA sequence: TGTGCCAGCAGCTTAGCGGCTAGCGGGAGGACGGAGCAGTTCTTC.

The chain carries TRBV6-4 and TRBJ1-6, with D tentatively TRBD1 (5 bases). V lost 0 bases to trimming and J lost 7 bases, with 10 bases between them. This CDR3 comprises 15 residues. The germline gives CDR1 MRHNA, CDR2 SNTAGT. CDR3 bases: TGTGCCAGCAGTGACTCGGCAGGGCCAAATTCACCCCTCCACTTT. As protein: CASSDSAGPNSPLHF.

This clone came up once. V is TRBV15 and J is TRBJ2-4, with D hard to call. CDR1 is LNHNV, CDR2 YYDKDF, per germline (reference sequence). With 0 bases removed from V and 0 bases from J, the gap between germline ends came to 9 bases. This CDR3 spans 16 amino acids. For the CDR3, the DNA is TGTGCCACCAGCAGAGATCTGGCTGCAGCCAAAAACATTCAGTACTTC. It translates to CATSRDLAAAKNIQYF.

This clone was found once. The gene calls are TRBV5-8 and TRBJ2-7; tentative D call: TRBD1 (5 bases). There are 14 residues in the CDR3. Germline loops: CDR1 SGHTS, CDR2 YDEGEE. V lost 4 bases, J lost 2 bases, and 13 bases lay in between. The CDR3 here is CASSGNDSPYEQYF. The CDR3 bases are TGTGCCAGCAGCGGCAACGACAGCCCCTACGAGCAGTACTTC. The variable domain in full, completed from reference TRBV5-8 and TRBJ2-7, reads EAGVTQSPTHLIKTRGQQATLRCSPISGHTSVYWYQQALGLGLQFLLWYDEGEERNRGNFPPRFSGRQFPNYSSELNVNALELEDSALYLCASSGNDSPYEQYFGPGTRLTVT.

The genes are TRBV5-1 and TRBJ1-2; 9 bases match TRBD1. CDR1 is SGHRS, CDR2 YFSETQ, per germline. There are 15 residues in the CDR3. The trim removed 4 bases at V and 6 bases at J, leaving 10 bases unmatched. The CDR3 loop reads CASSPGDREEHGYTF. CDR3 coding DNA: TGCGCCAGCAGCCCAGGGGACAGGGAAGAGCATGGCTACACCTTC.

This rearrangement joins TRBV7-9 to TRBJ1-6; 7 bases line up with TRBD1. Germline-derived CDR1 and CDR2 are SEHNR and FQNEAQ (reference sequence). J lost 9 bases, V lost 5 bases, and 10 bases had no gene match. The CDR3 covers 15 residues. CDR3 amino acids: CASSLNRTGASPLHF. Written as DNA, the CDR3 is TGTGCCAGCAGCCTTAATCGAACAGGGGCTTCACCCCTCCACTTT.

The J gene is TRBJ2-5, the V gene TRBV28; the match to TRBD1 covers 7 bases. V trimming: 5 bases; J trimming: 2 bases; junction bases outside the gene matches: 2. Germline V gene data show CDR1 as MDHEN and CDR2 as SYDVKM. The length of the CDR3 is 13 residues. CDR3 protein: CASSTGQQETQYF. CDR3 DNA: TGTGCCAGCAGTACGGGACAGCAAGAGACCCAGTACTTC.

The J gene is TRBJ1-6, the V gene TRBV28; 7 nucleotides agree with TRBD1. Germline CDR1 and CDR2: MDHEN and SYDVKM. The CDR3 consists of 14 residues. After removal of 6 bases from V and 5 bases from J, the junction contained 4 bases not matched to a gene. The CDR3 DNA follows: TGTGCCAGCAGGGGCGGGACAGATAATTCACCCCTCCACTTT. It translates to CASRGGTDNSPLHF.

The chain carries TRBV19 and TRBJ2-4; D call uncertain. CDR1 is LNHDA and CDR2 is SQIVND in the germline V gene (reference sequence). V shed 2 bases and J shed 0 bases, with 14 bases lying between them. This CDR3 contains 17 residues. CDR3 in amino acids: CASSISKRIIAKNIQYF. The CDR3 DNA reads TGTGCCAGTAGTATAAGCAAGAGAATAATAGCCAAAAACATTCAGTACTTC.

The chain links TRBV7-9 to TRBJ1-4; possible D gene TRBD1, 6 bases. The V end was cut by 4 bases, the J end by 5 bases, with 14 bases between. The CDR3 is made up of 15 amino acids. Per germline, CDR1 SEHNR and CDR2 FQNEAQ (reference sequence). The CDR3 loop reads CASSSPGDKNEKLFF. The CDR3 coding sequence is TGTGCCAGCAGCTCCCCAGGGGATAAGAATGAAAAACTGTTTTTT. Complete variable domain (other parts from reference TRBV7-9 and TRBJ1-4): DTGVSQNPRHKITKRGQNVTFRCDPISEHNRLYWYRQTLGQGPEFLTYFQNEAQLEKSRLLSDRFSAERPKGSFSTLEIQRTEQGDSAMYLCASSSPGDKNEKLFFGSGTQLSVL.

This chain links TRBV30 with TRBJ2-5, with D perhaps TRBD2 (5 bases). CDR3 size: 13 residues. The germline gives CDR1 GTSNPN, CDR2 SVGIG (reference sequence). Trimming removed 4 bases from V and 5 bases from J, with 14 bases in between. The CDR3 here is CAWKRAARETQYF. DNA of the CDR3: TGTGCCTGGAAGAGGGCGGCCCGGGAGACCCAGTACTTC.

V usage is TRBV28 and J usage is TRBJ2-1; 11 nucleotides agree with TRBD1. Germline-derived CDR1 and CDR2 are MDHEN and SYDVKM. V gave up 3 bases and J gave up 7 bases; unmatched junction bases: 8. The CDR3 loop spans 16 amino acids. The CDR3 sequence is CASSFLGTGGPNEQFF. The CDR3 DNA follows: TGTGCCAGCAGTTTTCTCGGGACAGGGGGTCCAAATGAGCAGTTCTTC.

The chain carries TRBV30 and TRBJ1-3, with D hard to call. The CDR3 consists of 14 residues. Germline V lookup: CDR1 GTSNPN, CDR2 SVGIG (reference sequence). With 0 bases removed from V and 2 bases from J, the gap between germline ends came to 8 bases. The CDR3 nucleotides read TGTGCCTGGAGTGTTGGTGGAGCTGGAAACACCATATATTTT. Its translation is CAWSVGGAGNTIYF. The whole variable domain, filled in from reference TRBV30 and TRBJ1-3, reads SQTIHQWPATLVQPVGSPLSLECTVEGTSNPNLYWYRQAAGRGLQLLFYSVGIGQISSEVPQNLSASRPQDRQFILSSKKLLLSDSGFYLCAWSVGGAGNTIYFGEGSWLTVV.

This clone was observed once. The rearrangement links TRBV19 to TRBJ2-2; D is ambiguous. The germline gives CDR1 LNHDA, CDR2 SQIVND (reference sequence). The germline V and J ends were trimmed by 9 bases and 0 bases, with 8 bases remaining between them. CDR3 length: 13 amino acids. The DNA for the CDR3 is TGTGCCAGATTTTCCACGAACACCGGGGAGCTGTTTTTT. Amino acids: CARFSTNTGELFF.

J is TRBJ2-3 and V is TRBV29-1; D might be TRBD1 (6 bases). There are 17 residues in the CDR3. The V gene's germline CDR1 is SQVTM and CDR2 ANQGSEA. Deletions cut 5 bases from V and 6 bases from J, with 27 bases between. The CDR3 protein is CSVQGPRGPSTTDTQYF. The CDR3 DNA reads TGCAGCGTTCAGGGGCCCCGGGGTCCTTCCACCACGGATACGCAGTATTTT.

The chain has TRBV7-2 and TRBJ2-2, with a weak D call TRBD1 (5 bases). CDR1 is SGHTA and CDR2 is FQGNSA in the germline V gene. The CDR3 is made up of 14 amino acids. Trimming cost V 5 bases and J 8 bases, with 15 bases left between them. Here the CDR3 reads CASSPRTTPGELFF. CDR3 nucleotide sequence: TGTGCCAGCAGCCCTAGGACAACCCCAGGGGAGCTGTTTTTT. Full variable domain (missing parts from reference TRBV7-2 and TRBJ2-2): GAGVSQSPSNKVTEKGKDVELRCDPISGHTALYWYRQSLGQGLEFLIYFQGNSAPDKSGLPSDRFSAERTGGSVSTLTIQRTQQEDSAVYLCASSPRTTPGELFFGEGSRLTVL.

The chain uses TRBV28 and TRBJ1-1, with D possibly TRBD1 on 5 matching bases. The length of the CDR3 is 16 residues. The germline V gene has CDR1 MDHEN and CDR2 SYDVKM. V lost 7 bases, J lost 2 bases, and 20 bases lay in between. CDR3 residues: CASTPWRGIFNTEAFF. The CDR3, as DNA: TGTGCCAGCACCCCCTGGAGGGGCATTTTCAACACTGAAGCTTTCTTT.

This CDR3 reads CASSGSPGTSGRRTDTQYF. As DNA, the CDR3 is TGTGCCAGTAGTGGAAGCCCCGGGACTAGCGGGAGAAGAACAGATACGCAGTATTTT. The genes are TRBV19 and TRBJ2-3, with 14 bases identical to TRBD2. The CDR3 extends over 19 amino acids. V was pared by 5 bases and J by 3 bases, with 13 bases of the junction left unmatched. Germline V lookup: CDR1 LNHDA, CDR2 SQIVND (reference sequence). The variable domain in full, with the rest retrieved from reference TRBV19 and TRBJ2-3, is DGGITQSPKYLFRKEGQNVTLSCEQNLNHDAMYWYRQDPGQGLRLIYYSQIVNDFQKGDIAEGYSVSREKKESFPLTVTSAQKNPTAFYLCASSGSPGTSGRRTDTQYFGPGTRLTVL.

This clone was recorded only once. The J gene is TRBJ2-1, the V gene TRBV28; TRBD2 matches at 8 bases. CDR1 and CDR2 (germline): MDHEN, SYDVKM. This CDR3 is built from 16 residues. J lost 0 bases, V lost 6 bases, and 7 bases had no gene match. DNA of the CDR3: TGTGCCAGCAGCCCTCCAACTAGCGGCTCCTACAATGAGCAGTTCTTC. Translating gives CASSPPTSGSYNEQFF.

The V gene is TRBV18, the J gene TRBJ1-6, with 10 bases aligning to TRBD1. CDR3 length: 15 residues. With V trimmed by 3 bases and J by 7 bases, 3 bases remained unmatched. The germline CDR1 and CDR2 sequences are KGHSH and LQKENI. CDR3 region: CASSPDRGENSPLHF. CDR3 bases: TGTGCCAGCTCACCGGACAGGGGGGAAAATTCACCCCTCCACTTT.

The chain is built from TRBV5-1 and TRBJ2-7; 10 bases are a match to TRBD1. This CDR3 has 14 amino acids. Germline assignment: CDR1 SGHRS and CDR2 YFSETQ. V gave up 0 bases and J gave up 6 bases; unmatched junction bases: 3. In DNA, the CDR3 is TGCGCCAGCAGCTTGGAGGGACAGGGGATCGAGCAGTACTTC. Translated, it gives CASSLEGQGIEQYF.